A selection of T cell receptor beta chains follows, all from one sample in a study of CD8+CD57+ T cells in acquired aplastic anemia. From the reads, TCRdb called clonotypes with MiXCR, one entry per CDR3 protein. The sample has around 250,000 distinct CDR3 sequences, about 56% seen once. The sample taken for sequencing was sorted CD4+, CD8+, or CD8+CD57+ T cells (not recorded which) from PBMCs. The receptors here all came from a human donor with severe aplastic anemia or a healthy control (not recorded which). Both conserved end residues are part of each CDR3. Fields, in order: CDR3 protein, CDR3 DNA, J gene, V gene, clone size, D gene. D genes are given only for firm matches. For some rows the clone size is stated as once, few or many, or as a class when expanded; others skip it.

CDR3aa: CASENSVNTGELFF
CDR3nt: TGTGCCAGCGAAAATAGCGTGAACACCGGGGAGCTGTTTTTT
j_gene: TRBJ2-2
v_gene: TRBV6-1
abundance: many
d_gene: .

CDR3aa: CASRPGYSPLHF
CDR3nt: TGTGCCAGCAGACCAGGGTATTCACCCCTCCACTTT
j_gene: TRBJ1-6
v_gene: TRBV6-2/TRBV6-3
abundance: many
d_gene: .

CDR3aa: CASSFDVSQEQYF
CDR3nt: TGTGCCAGCAGCTTCGACGTATCTCAGGAGCAGTACTTC
j_gene: TRBJ2-7
v_gene: TRBV7-9
abundance: few
d_gene: .

CDR3aa: CSASRASPGGEQFF
CDR3nt: TGCAGTGCTAGCAGGGCTAGCCCTGGTGGTGAGCAGTTCTTC
j_gene: TRBJ2-1
v_gene: TRBV20-1
abundance: .
d_gene: .

CDR3aa: CASSAGTGVLEQYF
CDR3nt: TGTGCCAGCAGTGCCGGGACAGGGGTTCTCGAGCAGTACTTC
j_gene: TRBJ2-7
v_gene: TRBV12-3/TRBV12-4
abundance: .
d_gene: TRBD1

CDR3aa: CSAREGRGGAGETQYF
CDR3nt: TGCAGTGCTAGGGAGGGCCGAGGGGGCGCCGGAGAGACCCAGTACTTC
j_gene: TRBJ2-5
v_gene: TRBV20-1
abundance: .
d_gene: .

CDR3aa: CSASGTSSQETQYF
CDR3nt: TGCAGTGCTAGTGGGACTAGCAGCCAAGAGACCCAGTACTTC
j_gene: TRBJ2-5
v_gene: TRBV20-1
abundance: many
d_gene: TRBD2

CDR3aa: CATSRSGAINEQFF
CDR3nt: TGTGCCACCAGTCGGTCGGGAGCCATCAATGAGCAGTTCTTC
j_gene: TRBJ2-1
v_gene: TRBV24-1
abundance: .
d_gene: .

CDR3aa: CASRVGTGGETQYF
CDR3nt: TGTGCCAGCAGGGTAGGGACAGGGGGAGAGACCCAGTACTTC
j_gene: TRBJ2-5
v_gene: TRBV7-9
abundance: many
d_gene: TRBD1

CDR3aa: CSGSWEYGYTF
CDR3nt: TGCAGTGGGTCGTGGGAATATGGCTACACCTTC
j_gene: TRBJ1-2
v_gene: TRBV20-1
abundance: .
d_gene: .

CDR3aa: CATSDEQGPQETQYF
CDR3nt: TGTGCCACCAGTGATGAACAGGGTCCACAAGAGACCCAGTACTTC
j_gene: TRBJ2-5
v_gene: TRBV24-1
abundance: .
d_gene: .

CDR3aa: CASSWGSTGELFF
CDR3nt: TGTGCCAGCAGCTGGGGCAGCACCGGGGAGCTGTTTTTT
j_gene: TRBJ2-2
v_gene: TRBV7-3
abundance: .
d_gene: .

CDR3aa: CASSLGRTSNQPQHF
CDR3nt: TGTGCCAGCAGCTTAGGCAGGACGAGCAATCAGCCCCAGCATTTT
j_gene: TRBJ1-5
v_gene: TRBV7-2
abundance: .
d_gene: .

CDR3aa: CAWSEGYVDGQYF
CDR3nt: TGTGCCTGGAGTGAAGGGTACGTGGACGGGCAGTACTTC
j_gene: TRBJ2-7
v_gene: TRBV30
abundance: few
d_gene: .

CDR3aa: CASSSGTGGVFVGEQYF
CDR3nt: TGCGCCAGCAGCTCCGGGACTGGCGGGGTTTTCGTGGGCGAGCAGTACTTC
j_gene: TRBJ2-7
v_gene: TRBV5-4
abundance: .
d_gene: .